This TCR beta chain was observed in a study of T cell changes during pregnancy in multiple sclerosis. The CDR3 length is 14 residues. Trimming removed 2 bases from V and 0 bases from J, with 8 bases in between. The germline V gene has CDR1 ENHRY and CDR2 SYGVKD. The data were produced by immunoSEQ multiplex PCR, yet TCRdb's version contains in-frame clones alone and is incomplete. The table records tens of thousands of clones, roughly nine tenths of them present only once. This clonotype was obtained from a female donor in good health, enrolled as a control in a pregnancy study. The chain has TRBV10-3 and TRBJ2-7; D not certain. Sequenced material: CD4+ T cells from peripheral blood mononuclear cells, taken in the second trimester of pregnancy. Here the CDR3 DNA reads TGTGCCATCAGTGAGACACCTCGCTCCTACGAGCAGTACTTC. It specifies CAISETPRSYEQYF.